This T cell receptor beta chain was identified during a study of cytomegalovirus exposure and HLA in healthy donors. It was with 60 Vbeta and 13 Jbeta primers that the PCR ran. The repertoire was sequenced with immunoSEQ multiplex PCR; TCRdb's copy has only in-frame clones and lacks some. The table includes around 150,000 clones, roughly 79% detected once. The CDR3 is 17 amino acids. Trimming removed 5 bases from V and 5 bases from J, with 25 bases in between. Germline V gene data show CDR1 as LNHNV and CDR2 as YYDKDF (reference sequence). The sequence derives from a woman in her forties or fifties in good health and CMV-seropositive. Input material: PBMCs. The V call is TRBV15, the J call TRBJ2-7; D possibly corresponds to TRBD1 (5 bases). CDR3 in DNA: TGTGCCACCAGCGAAACTTTGATGCAGGGATCTTTGAACGAGCAGTACTTC. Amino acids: CATSETLMQGSLNEQYF.